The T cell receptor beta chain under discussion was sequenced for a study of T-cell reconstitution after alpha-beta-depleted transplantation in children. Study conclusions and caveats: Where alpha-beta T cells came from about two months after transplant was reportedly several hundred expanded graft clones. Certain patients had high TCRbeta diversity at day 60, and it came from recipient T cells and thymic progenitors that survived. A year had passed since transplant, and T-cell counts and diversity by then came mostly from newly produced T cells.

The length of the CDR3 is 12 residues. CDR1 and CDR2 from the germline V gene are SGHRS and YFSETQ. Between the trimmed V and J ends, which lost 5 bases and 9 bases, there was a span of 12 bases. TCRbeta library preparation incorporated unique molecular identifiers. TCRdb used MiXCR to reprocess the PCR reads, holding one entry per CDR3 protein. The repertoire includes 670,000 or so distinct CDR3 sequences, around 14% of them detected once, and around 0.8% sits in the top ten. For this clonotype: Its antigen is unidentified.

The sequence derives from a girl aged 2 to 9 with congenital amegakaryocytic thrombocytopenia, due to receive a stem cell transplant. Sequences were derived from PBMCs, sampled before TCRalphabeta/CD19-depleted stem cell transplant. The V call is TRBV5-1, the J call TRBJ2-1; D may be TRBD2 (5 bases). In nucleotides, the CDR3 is TGCGCCAGCAGTACGGGGTACCGTGAGCAGTTCTTC. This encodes CASSTGYREQFF.